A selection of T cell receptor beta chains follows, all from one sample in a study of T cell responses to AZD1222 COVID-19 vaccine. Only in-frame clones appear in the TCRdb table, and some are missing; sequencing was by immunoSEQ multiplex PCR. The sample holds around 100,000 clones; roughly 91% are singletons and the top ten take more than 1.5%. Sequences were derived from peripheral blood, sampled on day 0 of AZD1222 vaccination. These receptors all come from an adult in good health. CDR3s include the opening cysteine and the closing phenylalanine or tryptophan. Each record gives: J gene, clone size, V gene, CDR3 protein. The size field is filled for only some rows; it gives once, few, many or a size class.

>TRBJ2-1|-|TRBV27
CASSLTLGGEQFF
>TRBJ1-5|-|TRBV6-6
CASSIRAQGSNQPQHF
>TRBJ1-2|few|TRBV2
CASPNKQGAFGYTF
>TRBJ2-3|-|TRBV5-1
CASSARVRARTDTQYF
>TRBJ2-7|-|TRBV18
CASSPDPGLSYEQYF
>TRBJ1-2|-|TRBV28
CASSQQGNGGYTF
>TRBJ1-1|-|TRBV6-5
CASSYRAGVEAFF
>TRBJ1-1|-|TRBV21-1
CARRPTWQGDGTEAFF
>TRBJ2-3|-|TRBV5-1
CASSPPTGLFTDTQYF
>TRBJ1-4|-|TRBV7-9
CASSSRDRDTTNEKLFF
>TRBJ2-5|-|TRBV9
CASSVGGYQETQYF
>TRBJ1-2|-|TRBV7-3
CASSLGQGNYGYTF
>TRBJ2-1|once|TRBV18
CASSPWSAAGTNEQFF
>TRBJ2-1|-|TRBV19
CASSISAGDFNEQFF
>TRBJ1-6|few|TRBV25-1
CASSGEGTVSPLHF
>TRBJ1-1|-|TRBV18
CASSPNGQAFF
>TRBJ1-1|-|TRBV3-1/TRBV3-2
CARARTGKRNTEAFF
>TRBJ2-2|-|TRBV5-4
CASSPRIAVTGELFF
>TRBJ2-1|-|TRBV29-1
CSVGTSGSDVNEQFF
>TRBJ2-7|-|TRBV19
CATRIGTNSDEQYF
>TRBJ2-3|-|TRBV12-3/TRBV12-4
CASGGLEDTQYF
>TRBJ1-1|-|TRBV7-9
CASSLSRDTEAFF
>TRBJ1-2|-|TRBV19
CASSWGQGALDYGYTF
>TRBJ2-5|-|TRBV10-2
CASTLGTGWETQYF
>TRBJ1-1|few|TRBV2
CASSTTGKNEAFF
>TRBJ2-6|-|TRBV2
CASSRDRDPGANVLTF
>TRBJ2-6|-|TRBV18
CASSTPGLAGGSGANVLTF